This T cell receptor (beta chain) was captured in a study of T cells after yellow fever vaccination. Points from the study as a whole: Repertoires sorted by FACS could include abundant clonotypes that are contaminants from the bulk population. Of the clonotypes, a small share occurred in both CD4 and CD8 compartments.

This clonotype was found many times. In TCRdb, the 5' RACE reads were re-called with MiXCR into one record per CDR3 protein. This sample has tens of thousands of distinct CDR3 sequences, with 6.6% found just once. The material sequenced was CD8+ T cells not binding an NS4B(214-222) dextramer, sorted from PBMCs, taken more than 40 days after the first yellow fever vaccination. The receptor was isolated from a man aged 18 to 35 who received the YFV17D yellow fever vaccine.

CDR3 amino acids: CASSHGTGGLQYF. CDR3 bases: TGCGCCAGCAGCCACGGGACAGGGGGTTTACAGTACTTC. The gene calls are TRBV4-3 and TRBJ2-7, with 11 bases fitting TRBD1. CDR3 length: 13 residues. Germline CDR1 reads LGHNA; CDR2 reads YSLEER. Germline trimming cut 3 bases from V and 10 bases from J; bases unmatched to any gene: 5.